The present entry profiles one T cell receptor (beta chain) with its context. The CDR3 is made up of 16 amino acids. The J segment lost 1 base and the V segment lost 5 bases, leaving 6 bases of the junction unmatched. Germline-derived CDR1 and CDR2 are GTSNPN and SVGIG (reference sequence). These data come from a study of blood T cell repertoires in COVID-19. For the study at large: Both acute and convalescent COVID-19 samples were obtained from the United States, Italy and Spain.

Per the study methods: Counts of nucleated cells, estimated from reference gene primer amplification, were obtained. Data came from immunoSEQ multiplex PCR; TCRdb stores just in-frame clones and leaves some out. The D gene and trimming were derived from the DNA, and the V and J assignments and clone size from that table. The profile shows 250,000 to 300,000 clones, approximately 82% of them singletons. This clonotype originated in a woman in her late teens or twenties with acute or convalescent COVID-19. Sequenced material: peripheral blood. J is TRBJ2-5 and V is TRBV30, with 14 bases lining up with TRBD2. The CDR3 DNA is TGTGCCTGGTCAAGACTAGCGGGAGGGCCCCAAGAGACCCAGTACTTC. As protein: CAWSRLAGGPQETQYF.